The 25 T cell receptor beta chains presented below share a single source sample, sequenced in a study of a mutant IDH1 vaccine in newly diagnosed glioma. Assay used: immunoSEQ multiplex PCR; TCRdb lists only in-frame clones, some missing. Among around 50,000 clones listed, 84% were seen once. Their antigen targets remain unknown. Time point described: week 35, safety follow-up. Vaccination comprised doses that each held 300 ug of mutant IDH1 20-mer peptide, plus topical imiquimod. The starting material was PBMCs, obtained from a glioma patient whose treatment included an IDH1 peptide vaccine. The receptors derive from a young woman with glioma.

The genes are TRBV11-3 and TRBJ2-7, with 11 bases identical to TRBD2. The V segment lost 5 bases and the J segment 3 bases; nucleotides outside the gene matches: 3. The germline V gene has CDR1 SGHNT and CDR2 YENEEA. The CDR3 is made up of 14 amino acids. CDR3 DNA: TGTGCCAGCAGCCCTACTAGCGGGAGCTACGAGCAGTACTTC. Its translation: CASSPTSGSYEQYF.

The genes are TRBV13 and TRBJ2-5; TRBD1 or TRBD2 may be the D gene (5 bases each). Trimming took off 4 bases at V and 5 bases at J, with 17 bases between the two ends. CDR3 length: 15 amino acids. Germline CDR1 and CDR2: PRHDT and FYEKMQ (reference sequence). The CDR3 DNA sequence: TGTGCCAGCAGCTCCCCCGGGACGGGTGGGGAGACCCAGTACTTC. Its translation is CASSSPGTGGETQYF.

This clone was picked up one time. The chain's CDR3 is CASSLARMGPREQYF. DNA of the CDR3: TGCGCCAGCAGCTTGGCCAGAATGGGTCCTAGAGAGCAGTACTTC. The chain recombines TRBV5-1 with TRBJ2-7; unclear D gene. Germline V lookup: CDR1 SGHRS, CDR2 YFSETQ. Trimming took off 0 bases at V and 7 bases at J, with 17 bases between the two ends. The CDR3 has 15 residues.

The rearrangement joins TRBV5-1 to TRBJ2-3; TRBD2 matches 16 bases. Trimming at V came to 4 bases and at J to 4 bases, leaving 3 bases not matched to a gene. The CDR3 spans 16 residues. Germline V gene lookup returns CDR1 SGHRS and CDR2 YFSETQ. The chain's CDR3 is CASSTGTSGRADTQYF. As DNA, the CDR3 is TGCGCCAGCAGCACCGGGACTAGCGGGAGGGCAGATACGCAGTATTTT.

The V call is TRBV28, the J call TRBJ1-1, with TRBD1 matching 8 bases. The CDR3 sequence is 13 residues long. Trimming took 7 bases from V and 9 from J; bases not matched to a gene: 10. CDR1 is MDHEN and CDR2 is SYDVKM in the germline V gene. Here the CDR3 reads CASKGPGGLKAFF. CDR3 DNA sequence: TGTGCCAGCAAGGGGCCAGGGGGCCTAAAAGCTTTCTTT.

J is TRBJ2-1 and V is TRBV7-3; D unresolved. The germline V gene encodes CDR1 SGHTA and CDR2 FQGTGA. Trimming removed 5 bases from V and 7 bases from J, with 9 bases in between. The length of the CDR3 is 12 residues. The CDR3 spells CASSPGANEQFF. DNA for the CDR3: TGTGCCAGCAGCCCCGGAGCGAATGAGCAGTTCTTC.

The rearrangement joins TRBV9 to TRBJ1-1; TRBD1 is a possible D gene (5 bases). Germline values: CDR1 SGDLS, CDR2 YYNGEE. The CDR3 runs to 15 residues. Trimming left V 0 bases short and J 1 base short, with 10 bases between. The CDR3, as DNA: TGTGCCAGCAGCGTAGATCCGGGGACGAACACTGAAGCTTTCTTT. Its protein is CASSVDPGTNTEAFF.

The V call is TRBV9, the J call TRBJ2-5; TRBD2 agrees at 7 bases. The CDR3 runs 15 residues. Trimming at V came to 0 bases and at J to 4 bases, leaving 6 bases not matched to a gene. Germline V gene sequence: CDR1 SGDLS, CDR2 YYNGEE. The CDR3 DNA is TGTGCCAGCAGCGTAGGACTAGCTCAGGGAGAGACCCAGTACTTC. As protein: CASSVGLAQGETQYF.

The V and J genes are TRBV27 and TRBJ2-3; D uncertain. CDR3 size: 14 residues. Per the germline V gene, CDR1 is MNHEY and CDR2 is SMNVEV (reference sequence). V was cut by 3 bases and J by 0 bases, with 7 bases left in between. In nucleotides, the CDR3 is TGTGCCAGCAGTTTTACACCCAGCACAGATACGCAGTATTTT. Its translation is CASSFTPSTDTQYF.

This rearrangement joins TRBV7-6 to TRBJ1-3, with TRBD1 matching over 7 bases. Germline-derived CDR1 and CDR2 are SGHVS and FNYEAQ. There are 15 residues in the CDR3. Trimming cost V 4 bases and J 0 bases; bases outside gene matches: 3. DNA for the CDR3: TGTGCCAGCAGCTCCTGGGACAGCTCTGGAAACACCATATATTTT. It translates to CASSSWDSSGNTIYF.

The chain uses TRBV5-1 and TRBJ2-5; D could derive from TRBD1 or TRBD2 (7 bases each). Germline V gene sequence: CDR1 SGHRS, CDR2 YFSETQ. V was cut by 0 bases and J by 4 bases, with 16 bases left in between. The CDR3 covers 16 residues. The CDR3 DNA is TGCGCCAGCAGCTTGGACGCAGGGGGGGCCGGAGAGACCCAGTACTTC. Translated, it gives CASSLDAGGAGETQYF.

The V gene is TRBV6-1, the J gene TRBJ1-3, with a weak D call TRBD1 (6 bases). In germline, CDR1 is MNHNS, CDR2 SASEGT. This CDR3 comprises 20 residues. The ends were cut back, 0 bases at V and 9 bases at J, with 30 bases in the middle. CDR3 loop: CASSEAWTGRGLRWGGTIYF. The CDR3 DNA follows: TGTGCCAGCAGTGAAGCCTGGACGGGACGGGGGCTCCGGTGGGGTGGCACCATATATTTT.

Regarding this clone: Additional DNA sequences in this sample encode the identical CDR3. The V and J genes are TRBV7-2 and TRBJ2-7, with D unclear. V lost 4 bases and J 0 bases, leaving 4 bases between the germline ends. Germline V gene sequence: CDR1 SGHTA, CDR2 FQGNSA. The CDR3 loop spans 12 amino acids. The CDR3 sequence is CASSSLSYEQYF. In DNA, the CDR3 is TGTGCCAGCAGCTCCCTCTCCTACGAGCAGTACTTC.

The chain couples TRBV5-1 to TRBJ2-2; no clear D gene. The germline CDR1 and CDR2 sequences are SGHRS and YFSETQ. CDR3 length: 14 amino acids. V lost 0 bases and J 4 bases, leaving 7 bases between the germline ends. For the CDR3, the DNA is TGCGCCAGCAGCTTGGTTGAGCCCACCGGGGAGCTGTTTTTT. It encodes CASSLVEPTGELFF.

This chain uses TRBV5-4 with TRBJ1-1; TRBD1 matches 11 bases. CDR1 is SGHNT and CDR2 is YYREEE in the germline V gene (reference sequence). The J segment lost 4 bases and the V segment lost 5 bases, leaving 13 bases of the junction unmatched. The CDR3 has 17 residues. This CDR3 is CASRPGTGGFLGTEAFF. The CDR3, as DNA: TGTGCCAGCAGGCCCGGGACAGGGGGATTTTTGGGCACTGAAGCTTTCTTT.

CDR3 sequence (DNA): TGTGCCAGTGGGGTAAGGGGTCCTCAGCCCCAGCATTTT. Translating gives CASGVRGPQPQHF. This chain links TRBV19 with TRBJ1-5, with a tentative D call TRBD1 (5 bases). The V gene lost 8 bases and the J gene lost 6 bases, with 14 bases spanning the gap. Per germline, CDR1 LNHDA and CDR2 SQIVND (reference sequence). The CDR3 is made up of 13 amino acids.

CDR3 residues: CASSTGGSGNQPQHF. CDR3 DNA sequence: TGTGCCAGTAGTACGGGGGGCTCGGGCAATCAGCCCCAGCATTTT. The J gene is TRBJ1-5, the V gene TRBV19; D might be TRBD1 (6 bases). Germline V gene data show CDR1 as LNHDA and CDR2 as SQIVND (reference sequence). Deletions cut 4 bases from V and 2 bases from J, with 12 bases between. The CDR3 length is 15 residues. Full variable domain (remainder filled in from reference TRBV19 and TRBJ1-5): DGGITQSPKYLFRKEGQNVTLSCEQNLNHDAMYWYRQDPGQGLRLIYYSQIVNDFQKGDIAEGYSVSREKKESFPLTVTSAQKNPTAFYLCASSTGGSGNQPQHFGDGTRLSIL.

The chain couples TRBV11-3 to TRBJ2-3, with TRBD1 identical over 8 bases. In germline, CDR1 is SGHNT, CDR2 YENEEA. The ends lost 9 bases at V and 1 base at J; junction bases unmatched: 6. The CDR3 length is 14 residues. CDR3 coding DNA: TGTGCCAGTGCAGGGGGCTTGGGCACAGATACGCAGTATTTT. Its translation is CASAGGLGTDTQYF.

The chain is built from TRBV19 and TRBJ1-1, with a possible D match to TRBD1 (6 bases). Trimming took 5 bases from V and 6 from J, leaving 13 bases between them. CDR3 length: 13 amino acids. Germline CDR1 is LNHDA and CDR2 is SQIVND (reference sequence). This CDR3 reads CASSVQGSPEAFF. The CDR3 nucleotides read TGTGCCAGTAGTGTCCAGGGGTCTCCTGAAGCTTTCTTT. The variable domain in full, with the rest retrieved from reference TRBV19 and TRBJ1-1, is DGGITQSPKYLFRKEGQNVTLSCEQNLNHDAMYWYRQDPGQGLRLIYYSQIVNDFQKGDIAEGYSVSREKKESFPLTVTSAQKNPTAFYLCASSVQGSPEAFFGQGTRLTVV.

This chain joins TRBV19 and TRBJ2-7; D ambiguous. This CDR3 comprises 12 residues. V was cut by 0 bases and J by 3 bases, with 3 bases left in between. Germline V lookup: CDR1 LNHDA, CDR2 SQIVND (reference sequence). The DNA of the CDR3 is TGTGCCAGTAGTATAGAGGGCTACGAGCAGTACTTC. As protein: CASSIEGYEQYF.

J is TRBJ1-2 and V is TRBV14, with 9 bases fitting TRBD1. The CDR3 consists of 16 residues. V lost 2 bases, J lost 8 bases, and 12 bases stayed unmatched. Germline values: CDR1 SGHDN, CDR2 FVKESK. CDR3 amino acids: CASSQLNRGQARGYTF. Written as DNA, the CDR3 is TGTGCCAGCAGCCAACTCAACAGGGGGCAAGCGCGAGGCTACACCTTC.

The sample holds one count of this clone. CDR3 sequence reads: CASSLRQPSVYGYTF. Written as DNA, the CDR3 is TGTGCCAGCAGCCTTCGGCAGCCCTCGGTGTATGGCTACACCTTC. The chain uses TRBV7-8 and TRBJ1-2, with D unresolved. The V end was cut by 5 bases, the J end by 5 bases, with 18 bases between. The V gene's germline CDR1 is SGHVS and CDR2 FQNEAQ. The CDR3 runs to 15 residues.

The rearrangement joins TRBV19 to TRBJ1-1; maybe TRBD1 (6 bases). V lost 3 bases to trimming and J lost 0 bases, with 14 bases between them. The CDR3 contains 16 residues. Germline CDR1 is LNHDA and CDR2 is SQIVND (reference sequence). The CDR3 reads CASSITGFNMNTEAFF. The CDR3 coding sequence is TGTGCCAGTAGTATCACAGGGTTTAACATGAACACTGAAGCTTTCTTT.

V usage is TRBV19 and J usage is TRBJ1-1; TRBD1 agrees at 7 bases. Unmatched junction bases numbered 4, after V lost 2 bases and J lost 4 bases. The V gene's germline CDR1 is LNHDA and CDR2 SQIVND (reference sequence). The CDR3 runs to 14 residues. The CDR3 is CASSIPGGGTEAFF. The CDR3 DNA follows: TGTGCCAGTAGTATACCAGGGGGGGGCACTGAAGCTTTCTTT.

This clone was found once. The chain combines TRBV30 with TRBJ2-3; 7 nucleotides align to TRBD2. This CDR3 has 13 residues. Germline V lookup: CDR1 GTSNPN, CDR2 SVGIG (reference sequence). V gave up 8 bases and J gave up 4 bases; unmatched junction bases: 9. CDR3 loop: CALGAGRADTQYF. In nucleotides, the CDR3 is TGTGCCCTGGGAGCGGGAAGGGCAGATACGCAGTATTTT. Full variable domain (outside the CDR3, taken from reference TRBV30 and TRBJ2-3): SQTIHQWPATLVQPVGSPLSLECTVEGTSNPNLYWYRQAAGRGLQLLFYSVGIGQISSEVPQNLSASRPQDRQFILSSKKLLLSDSGFYLCALGAGRADTQYFGPGTRLTVL.